The source of this TCR beta chain is a study of neurological immune-mediated disorders (dated by TCRdb to the late 2010s). As for the study more broadly: Using UMI-based sequencing, the study compared peripheral blood TCR-beta repertoires from patients with HTLV-I-associated myelopathy (HAM/TSP), patients with multiple sclerosis, and healthy controls. Longitudinal samples, technical triplicates and paired sorted CD4+ and CD8+ T-cell subsets, alongside PBMC samples, were included among the approximately 98 TCR-beta libraries. The cohort was made up of around 70 subjects, consisting of about 15 HAM/TSP patients, about 34 multiple sclerosis patients and some 20 healthy controls.

cDNA synthesis used template-switch 5'RACE with a primer carrying a 10-nucleotide random unique molecular identifier tagging each TCR transcript. Every sequencing run yielded over 180 million TCR-beta sequences covering 15-18 subjects. Total RNA was extracted with the RNeasy kit. TCR-beta VDJ regions were amplified with primers for the TCR constant region and the 5'RACE anchor, using the KAPA Real-time Library Amplification kit. A first PCR added sample indexes and Illumina adaptors, after which a second PCR increased the library yield. The roughly 650 bp TCR product was size-selected on a 2% E-gel SizeSelection system after Ampure bead purification. Library quality was checked on a Bioanalyzer, concentration was measured with Qubit, and libraries were quantified with the Kapa Library Quantification kit before pooling. An Illumina HiSeq 2500 sequenced the libraries paired-end 2 x 150 bp. To increase sequence diversity, about 24-32% phiX was spiked into each library pool. Regarding the original processing steps: The quality-filtered reads were processed with the UMI-based MiGEC pipeline, whose error correction step removed more than 75% of the raw TCR sequences. IMGT germline references were used for alignment of VDJ genes, and clonotypes were defined by a unique CDR3 amino acid sequence together with V-J genes. VDJtools evaluated clonal expansion, Shannon diversity and CDR3 relatedness (CalcPairwiseDistances, ClusterSamples); CLCbio workbench built phylogenetic trees. Expanded clones were defined as having at least 8 unique UMIs, based on coefficient-of-variation modelling across technical triplicates. TCRdb trimmed the raw reads at Q25, called clones with MiXCR and kept productive beta chains. Each record represents a unique CDR3 protein, reported with the most common genes and DNA among its rows. TCRdb's processing, not the authors', yielded these V and J calls. For this sample there are tens of thousands of distinct CDR3 sequences; about 9.3% appear just once. Clones ranked in the top ten supply about 6.6% of the sample.

This clonotype was recorded at least ten times. Its antigen remains undetermined. No per-base quality is available; no much larger clone lies one base away. Libraries from unsorted PBMCs were made from 2 million PBMCs kept in RNAlater at -80 degrees C until RNA extraction. Peripheral blood underwent Ficoll-Hypaque density gradient centrifugation to isolate PBMCs, which were then cryopreserved in liquid nitrogen. Points the paper makes about the study in general: Across subjects, expanded clones never shared an identical CDR3 amino acid sequence, which suggests that the TCR-beta repertoires in every group were private. TCR clonal expansion was highest in HAM/TSP patients and lowest in MS patients, with MS patients falling below even healthy controls.

Source material: PBMCs. This clonotype was obtained from a woman under 40 with HTLV-1-associated myelopathy (HAM/TSP).

The CDR3 here reads CASSLLRNSPLHF. The nucleotides read TGTGCCAGCAGTTTACTCCGTAATTCACCCCTCCACTTT. In this chain, TRBV27 is recombined with TRBJ1-6, with no reliable assignment of the D segment. Inclusive of the bounding cysteine and phenylalanine, the CDR3 is 13 residues long. The retained sequence is limited to the CDR3, 39 bases, with the frame set at the first base. The germline V gene (reference sequence) sets CDR1 to MNHEY and CDR2 to SMNVEV. The trim is 2 bases for V and 6 bases for J, with a gap of 5 bases between the germline ends.